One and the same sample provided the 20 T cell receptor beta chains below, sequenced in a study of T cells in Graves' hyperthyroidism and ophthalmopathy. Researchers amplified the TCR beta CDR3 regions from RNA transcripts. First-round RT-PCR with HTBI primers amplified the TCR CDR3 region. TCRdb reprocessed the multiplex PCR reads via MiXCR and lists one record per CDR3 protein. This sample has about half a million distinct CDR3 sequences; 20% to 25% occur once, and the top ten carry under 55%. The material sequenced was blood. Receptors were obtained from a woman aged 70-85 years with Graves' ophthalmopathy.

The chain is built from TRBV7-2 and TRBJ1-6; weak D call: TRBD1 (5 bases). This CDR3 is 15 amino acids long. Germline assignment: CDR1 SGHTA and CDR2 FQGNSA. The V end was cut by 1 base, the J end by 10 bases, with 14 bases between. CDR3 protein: CASSLGAAGLSPLHF. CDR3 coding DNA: TGTGCCAGCAGCTTAGGAGCGGCAGGGCTGTCACCCCTCCACTTT.

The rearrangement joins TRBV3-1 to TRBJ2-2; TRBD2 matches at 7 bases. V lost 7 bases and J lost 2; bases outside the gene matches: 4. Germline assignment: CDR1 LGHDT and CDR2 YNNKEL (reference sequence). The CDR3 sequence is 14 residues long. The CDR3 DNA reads TGTGCCAGCACTGTGACTAGCAACACCGGGGAGCTGTTTTTT. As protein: CASTVTSNTGELFF.

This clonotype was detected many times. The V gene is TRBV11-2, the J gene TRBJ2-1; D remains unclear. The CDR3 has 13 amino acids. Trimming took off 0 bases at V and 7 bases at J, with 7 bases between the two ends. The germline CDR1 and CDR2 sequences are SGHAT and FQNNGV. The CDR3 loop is CASSLDQRNEQFF. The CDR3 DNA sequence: TGTGCCAGCAGCTTAGATCAGAGGAATGAGCAGTTCTTC.

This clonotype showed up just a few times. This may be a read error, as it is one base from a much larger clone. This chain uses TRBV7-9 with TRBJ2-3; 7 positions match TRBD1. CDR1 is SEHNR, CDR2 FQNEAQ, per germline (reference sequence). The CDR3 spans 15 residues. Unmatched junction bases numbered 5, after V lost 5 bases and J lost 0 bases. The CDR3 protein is CASSAGTASTDTQYF. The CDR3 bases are TGTGCCAGCAGCGCCGGGACAGCTAGCACAGATACGCAGTATTTT.

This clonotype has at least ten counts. CDR3 region: CASSLIGTGVDIQYF. Here the CDR3 DNA reads TGTGCCAGCAGTTTAATCGGGACAGGGGTAGACATTCAGTACTTC. The V and J genes are TRBV12-3 or TRBV12-4 and TRBJ2-4; 10 positions agree with TRBD1. The J segment lost 8 bases and the V segment lost 2 bases, leaving 6 bases of the junction unmatched. This CDR3 has 15 amino acids.

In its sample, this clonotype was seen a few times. The chain's CDR3 is CASSGASGTNEQFF. CDR3 DNA: TGTGCCAGCAGTGGTGCTAGCGGGACGAATGAGCAGTTCTTC. The chain couples TRBV6-1 to TRBJ2-1; 9 nucleotides agree with TRBD2. With V trimmed by 4 bases and J by 7 bases, 5 bases remained unmatched. The CDR3 spans 14 residues. In germline, CDR1 is MNHNS, CDR2 SASEGT.

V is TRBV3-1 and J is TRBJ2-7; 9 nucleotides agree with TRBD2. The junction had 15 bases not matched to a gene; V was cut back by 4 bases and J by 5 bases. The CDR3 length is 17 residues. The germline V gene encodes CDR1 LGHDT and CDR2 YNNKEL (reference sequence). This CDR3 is CASSLHSAGLAGNEQYF. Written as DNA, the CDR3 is TGTGCCAGCAGCCTCCATTCGGCGGGTCTAGCGGGAAACGAGCAGTACTTC.

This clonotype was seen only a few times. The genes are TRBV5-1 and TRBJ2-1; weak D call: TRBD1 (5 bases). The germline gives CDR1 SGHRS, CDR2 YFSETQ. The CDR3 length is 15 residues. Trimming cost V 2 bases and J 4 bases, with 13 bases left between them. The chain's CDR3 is CASSFTGLGYNEQFF. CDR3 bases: TGCGCCAGCAGCTTTACAGGTCTAGGGTACAATGAGCAGTTCTTC.

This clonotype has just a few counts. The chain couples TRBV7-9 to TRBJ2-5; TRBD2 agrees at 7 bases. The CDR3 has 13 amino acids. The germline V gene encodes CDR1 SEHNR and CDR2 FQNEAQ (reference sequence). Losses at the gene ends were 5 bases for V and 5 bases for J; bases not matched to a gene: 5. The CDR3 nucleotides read TGTGCCAGCAGCCACGGGGGGTCGGAGACCCAGTACTTC. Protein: CASSHGGSETQYF.

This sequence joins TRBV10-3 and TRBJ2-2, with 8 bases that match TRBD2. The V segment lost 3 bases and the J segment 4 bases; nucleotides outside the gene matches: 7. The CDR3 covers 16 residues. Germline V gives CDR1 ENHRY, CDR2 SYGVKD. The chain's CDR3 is CAISERSGSGTGELFF. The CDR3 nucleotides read TGTGCCATCAGTGAAAGGAGCGGGAGCGGCACCGGGGAGCTGTTTTTT.

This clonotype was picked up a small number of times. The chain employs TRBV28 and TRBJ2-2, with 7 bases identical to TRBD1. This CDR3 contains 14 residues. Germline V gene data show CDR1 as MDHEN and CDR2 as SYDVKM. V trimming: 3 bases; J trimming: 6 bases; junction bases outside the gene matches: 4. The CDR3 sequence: CASSFIRGSGELFF. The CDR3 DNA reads TGTGCCAGCAGTTTTATCAGGGGGTCCGGGGAGCTGTTTTTT.

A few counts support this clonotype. The CDR3 DNA follows: TGTGCCAGCAGAACCTCAGGGGCCTATAATGAAAAACTGTTTTTT. This translates into CASRTSGAYNEKLFF. The V gene is TRBV5-5, the J gene TRBJ1-4; D possibly corresponds to TRBD1 (6 bases). Trimming took off 5 bases at V and 4 bases at J, with 15 bases between the two ends. Per germline, CDR1 SGHKS and CDR2 YYEKEE (reference sequence). The CDR3 contains 15 residues.

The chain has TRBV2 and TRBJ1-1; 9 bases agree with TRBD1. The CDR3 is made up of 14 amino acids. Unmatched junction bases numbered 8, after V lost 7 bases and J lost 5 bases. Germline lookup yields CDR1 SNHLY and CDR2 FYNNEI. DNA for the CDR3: TGTGCCAGCACCCGGGGGACAGGGTGGACTGAAGCTTTCTTT. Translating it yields CASTRGTGWTEAFF.

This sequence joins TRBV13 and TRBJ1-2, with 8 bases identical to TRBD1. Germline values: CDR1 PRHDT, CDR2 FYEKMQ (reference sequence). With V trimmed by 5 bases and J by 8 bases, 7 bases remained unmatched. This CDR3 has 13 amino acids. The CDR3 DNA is TGTGCCAGCAGCGACGGACAGGGTTGGGGCTACACCTTC. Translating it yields CASSDGQGWGYTF.

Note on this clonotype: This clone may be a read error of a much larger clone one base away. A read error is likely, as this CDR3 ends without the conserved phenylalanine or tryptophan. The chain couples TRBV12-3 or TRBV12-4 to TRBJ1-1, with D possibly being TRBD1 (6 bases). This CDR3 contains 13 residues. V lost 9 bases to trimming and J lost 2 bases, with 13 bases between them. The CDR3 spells CASGTSTNTEAFL. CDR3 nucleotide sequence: TGTGCCAGTGGGACATCCACTAACACTGAAGCTTTCCTT.

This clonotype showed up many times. The CDR3 loop is CASSQDSFYGYTF. Here the CDR3 DNA reads TGTGCCAGCAGCCAGGACAGTTTCTATGGCTACACCTTC. This chain uses TRBV6-1 with TRBJ1-2; tentatively, D is TRBD1 (6 bases). The CDR3 consists of 13 residues. V lost 6 bases and J 4 bases, leaving 12 bases between the germline ends. Germline V gene sequence: CDR1 MNHNS, CDR2 SASEGT.

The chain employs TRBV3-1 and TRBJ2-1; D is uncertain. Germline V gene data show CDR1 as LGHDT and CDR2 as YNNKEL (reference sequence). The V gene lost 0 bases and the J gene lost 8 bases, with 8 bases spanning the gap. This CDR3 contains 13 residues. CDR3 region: CASSQDSDDEQFF. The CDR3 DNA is TGTGCCAGCAGCCAAGATTCCGACGATGAGCAGTTCTTC.

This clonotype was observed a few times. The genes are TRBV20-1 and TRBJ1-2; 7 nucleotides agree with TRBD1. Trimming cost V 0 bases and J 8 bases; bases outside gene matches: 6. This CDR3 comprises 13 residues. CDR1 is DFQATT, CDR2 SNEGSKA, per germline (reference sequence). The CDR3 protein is CSARDPDRAGYTF. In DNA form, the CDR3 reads TGCAGTGCTAGAGATCCCGACAGGGCAGGCTACACCTTC.

CDR3 in DNA: TGTGCCAGCAGGGGAATGGCGTACGAGCAGTACTTC. This gives the protein CASRGMAYEQYF. The rearrangement joins TRBV6-2 or TRBV6-3 to TRBJ2-7; D unresolved. This CDR3 has 12 residues. The V end was cut by 6 bases, the J end by 4 bases, with 10 bases between. Germline V lookup: CDR1 MNHEY, CDR2 SVGEGT.

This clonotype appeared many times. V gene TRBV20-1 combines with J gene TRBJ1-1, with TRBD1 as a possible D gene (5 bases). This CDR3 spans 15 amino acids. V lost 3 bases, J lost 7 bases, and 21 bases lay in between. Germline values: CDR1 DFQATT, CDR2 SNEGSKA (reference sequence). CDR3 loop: CSARGIDRSSLEAFF. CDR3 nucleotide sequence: TGCAGTGCTAGGGGGATTGACAGATCATCCCTTGAAGCTTTCTTT.